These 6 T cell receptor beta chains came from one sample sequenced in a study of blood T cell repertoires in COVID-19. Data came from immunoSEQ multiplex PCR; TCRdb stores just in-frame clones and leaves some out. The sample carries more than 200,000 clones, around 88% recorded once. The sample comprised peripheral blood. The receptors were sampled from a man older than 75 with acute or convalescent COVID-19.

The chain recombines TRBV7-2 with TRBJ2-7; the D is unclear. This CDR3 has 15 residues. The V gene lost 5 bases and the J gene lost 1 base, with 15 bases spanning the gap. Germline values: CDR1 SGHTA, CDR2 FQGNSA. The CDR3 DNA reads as TGTGCCAGCAGCCCTCGAGATGGAGCATCCTACGAGCAGTACTTC. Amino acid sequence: CASSPRDGASYEQYF.

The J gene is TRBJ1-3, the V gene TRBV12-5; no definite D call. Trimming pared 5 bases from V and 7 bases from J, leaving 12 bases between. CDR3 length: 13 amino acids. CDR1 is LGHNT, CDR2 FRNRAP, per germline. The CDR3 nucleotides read TGTGCTAGTGGTCGGACTGATTGGAACACCATATATTTT. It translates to CASGRTDWNTIYF.

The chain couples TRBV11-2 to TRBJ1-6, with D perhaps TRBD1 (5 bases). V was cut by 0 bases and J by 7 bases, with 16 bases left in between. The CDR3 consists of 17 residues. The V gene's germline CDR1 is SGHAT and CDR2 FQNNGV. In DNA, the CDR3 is TGTGCCAGCAGCTTAGATAAGGGCGTCGGGGGAAATTCACCCCTCCACTTT. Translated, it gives CASSLDKGVGGNSPLHF.

CDR3 residues: CASSLIGGSTYTQYF. DNA of the CDR3: TGTGCCAGCAGCCTCATTGGCGGGAGTACGTATACGCAGTATTTT. J is TRBJ2-3 and V is TRBV6-2 or TRBV6-3; 7 bases fit TRBD2. The CDR3 totals 15 residues. CDR1 is MNHEY and CDR2 is SVGEGT in the germline V gene. The V and J ends lost 6 bases and 7 bases, in that order; junction bases with no gene match: 13.

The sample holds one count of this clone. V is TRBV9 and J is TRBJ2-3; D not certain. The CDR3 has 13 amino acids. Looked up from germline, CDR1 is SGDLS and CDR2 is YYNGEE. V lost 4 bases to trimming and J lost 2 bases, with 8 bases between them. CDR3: CASSLSPTDTQYF. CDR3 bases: TGTGCCAGCAGCCTAAGCCCCACAGATACGCAGTATTTT. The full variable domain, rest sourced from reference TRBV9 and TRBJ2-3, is DSGVTQTPKHLITATGQRVTLRCSPRSGDLSVYWYQQSLDQGLQFLIQYYNGEERAKGNILERFSAQQFPDLHSELNLSSLELGDSALYFCASSLSPTDTQYFGPGTRLTVL.

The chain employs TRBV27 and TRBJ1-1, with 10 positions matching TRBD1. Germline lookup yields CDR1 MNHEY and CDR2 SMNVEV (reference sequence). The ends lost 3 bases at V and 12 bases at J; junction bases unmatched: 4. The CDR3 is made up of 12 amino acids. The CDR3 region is CASSFRQGATFF. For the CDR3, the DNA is TGTGCCAGCAGTTTTAGACAGGGGGCAACTTTCTTT.